This T cell receptor (beta chain) was sequenced during a study of control samples from healthy donors and cancer patients. The assay was immunoSEQ multiplex PCR, and TCRdb's table has in-frame clones only and misses some. Among nearly 200,000 clones listed, 91% were seen once. The CDR3 length is 16 residues. The clonotype comes from a man in his thirties or forties in good health. The sequenced sample consisted of blood. The chain uses TRBV21-1 and TRBJ2-7; the table calls TRBD1, which could not be checked here. TRBV21-1 is a pseudogene segment. The CDR3 DNA follows: TGTGCCAGCAGCACCCGCACGTGGACAGACACTTACGAGCAGTACTTC. This translates into CASSTRTWTDTYEQYF.